These 7 T cell receptor beta chains originate from one sample sequenced in a study of neurological immune-mediated disorders. Via MiXCR, TCRdb re-called the 5' RACE reads, giving one row per CDR3 protein. The sample contains fewer than 35,000 distinct CDR3 sequences, over 3% of which appear only once. Material for sequencing was PBMCs. The receptors stem from a young woman with multiple sclerosis.

There are many counts of this clonotype. CDR3: CASREGGDNAEAFF. CDR3 nucleotides: TGTGCCAGCAGGGAGGGAGGGGACAACGCTGAAGCTTTCTTT. The genes are TRBV6-5 and TRBJ1-1, with D possibly being TRBD1 (6 bases). Trimming pared 6 bases from V and 6 bases from J, leaving 17 bases between. The germline V gene encodes CDR1 MNHEY and CDR2 SVGAGI. The CDR3 extends over 14 amino acids.

This clonotype was recorded many times. The V gene is TRBV12-3 or TRBV12-4, the J gene TRBJ2-1, with D perhaps TRBD1 or TRBD2 (6 bases each). V lost 7 bases, J lost 4 bases, and 23 bases lay in between. The CDR3 extends over 17 amino acids. The CDR3: CASTISTPGAWYNEQFF. CDR3 nucleotide sequence: TGTGCCAGCACCATCTCAACCCCGGGGGCTTGGTACAATGAGCAGTTCTTC.

The sample holds many counts of this clonotype. This chain joins TRBV9 and TRBJ2-1; D is uncertain. Germline V gene lookup returns CDR1 SGDLS and CDR2 YYNGEE. The CDR3 loop spans 14 amino acids. V was pared by 0 bases and J by 5 bases, with 9 bases between. CDR3 coding DNA: TGTGCCAGCAGCGTAGGACGCCGACACAATGAGCAGTTCTTC. Translating gives CASSVGRRHNEQFF.

This clonotype has at least ten counts. One base away lies a much larger clone, so this may be a sequencing read error. V usage is TRBV24-1 and J usage is TRBJ2-1; no clear D. CDR1 is KGHDR and CDR2 is SFDVKD in the germline V gene. V lost 4 bases, J lost 5 bases, and 11 bases lay in between. The CDR3 covers 14 residues. This CDR3 is CATSDLRQNNEQFF. The CDR3 coding sequence is TGTGCCACCAGTGACTTGAGACAAAACAATGAGCAGTTCTTC.

This clonotype came up many times. This chain's CDR3 is CASSESPGQTINYGYTF. Here the CDR3 DNA reads TGTGCCAGCAGTGAATCCCCGGGACAGACTATTAACTATGGCTACACCTTC. The rearrangement uses TRBV25-1 and TRBJ1-2, with 7 bases aligning to TRBD1. J was trimmed by 1 base and V by 1 base; bases with no gene match: 9. Germline V gene sequence: CDR1 MGHDK, CDR2 SYGVNS. The length of the CDR3 is 17 residues.

This clonotype has a count of ten or more. CDR3 coding DNA: TGCAGCATGGGCCTTTACAATGAGCAGTTCTTC. It is translated as CSMGLYNEQFF. The chain is built from TRBV29-1 and TRBJ2-1, with D uncertain. This CDR3 is built from 11 residues. Germline V gene data show CDR1 as SQVTM and CDR2 as ANQGSEA. The V gene lost 8 bases and the J gene lost 4 bases, with 9 bases spanning the gap.

Many counts were recorded for this clonotype. This sequence joins TRBV24-1 and TRBJ2-1; D uncertain. The germline V gene encodes CDR1 KGHDR and CDR2 SFDVKD. Trimming shortened V by 5 bases and J by 6 bases, and 16 bases separated the two germline ends. The CDR3 runs to 15 residues. CDR3 region: CATSALDTVVNEQFF. The CDR3 DNA sequence: TGTGCCACCAGTGCCCTAGACACCGTAGTCAATGAGCAGTTCTTC.